The 19 T cell receptor beta chains in this list originate from one sample, sequenced in a study of neoadjuvant anti-PD-1 for oral cavity cancer. Assay: immunoSEQ multiplex PCR; the TCRdb copy retains only in-frame clones and omits some. The sample yields over 11,000 clones, around 72% seen once. The time point: after neoadjuvant nivolumab, at surgical resection. Sequencing used PBMCs, obtained after nivolumab (anti-PD-1) treatment. All receptors come from a person aged 40 to 85 with oral cavity squamous cell carcinoma.

This clone was counted only a few times. The gene calls are TRBV27 and TRBJ1-2, with a weak D call TRBD1 (5 bases). The germline CDR1 and CDR2 sequences are MNHEY and SMNVEV (reference sequence). V gave up 5 bases and J gave up 4 bases, with 14 bases separating them. The CDR3 contains 14 residues. CDR3 in DNA: TGTGCCAGCAGTCCGCTCAGGGAAATCTATGGCTACACCTTC. Protein: CASSPLREIYGYTF.

This clone was observed a few times. The chain is built from TRBV2 and TRBJ1-4; 7 bases agree with TRBD1. Per the germline V gene, CDR1 is SNHLY and CDR2 is FYNNEI. V lost 3 bases to trimming and J lost 8 bases; unmatched junction nucleotides: 3. The CDR3 runs to 13 residues. In DNA form, the CDR3 reads TGTGCCAGCAGTGAGACAGGGTGGGAAAAACTGTTTTTT. Translation gives CASSETGWEKLFF.

V gene TRBV2 combines with J gene TRBJ2-1; 7 nucleotides match TRBD2. The CDR3 is 18 residues long. V shed 3 bases, J shed 0 bases, and the junction held 11 bases outside the gene matches. CDR1 SNHLY and CDR2 FYNNEI come from the germline V gene. CDR3 amino acids: CASSEDRTGGNSYNEQFF. DNA of the CDR3: TGTGCCAGCAGTGAGGACCGAACGGGAGGAAACTCCTACAATGAGCAGTTCTTC.

This chain links TRBV10-3 with TRBJ1-1, with 10 nucleotides matching TRBD1. This CDR3 is built from 13 residues. The junction had 3 bases not matched to a gene; V was cut back by 6 bases and J by 5 bases. Germline V gene sequence: CDR1 ENHRY, CDR2 SYGVKD. In DNA form, the CDR3 reads TGTGCCATCAGGGAGGACAGGGGGACTGAAGCTTTCTTT. Amino acids: CAIREDRGTEAFF.

Note on this clone: In the same sample, other DNA sequences code for this CDR3. For the CDR3, the DNA is TGTGCCAGCAGCGGGGGGAACTATGGCTACACCTTC. As protein: CASSGGNYGYTF. The chain links TRBV2 to TRBJ1-2, with D maybe TRBD1 (5 bases). V lost 6 bases and J 2 bases, leaving 7 bases between the germline ends. Germline lookup yields CDR1 SNHLY and CDR2 FYNNEI. The CDR3 has 12 residues.

This chain links TRBV30 with TRBJ2-4; D perhaps matches TRBD1 (6 bases). The CDR3 runs to 16 residues. Trimming pared 2 bases from V and 2 bases from J, leaving 16 bases between. CDR1 is GTSNPN and CDR2 is SVGIG in the germline V gene (reference sequence). The CDR3 coding sequence is TGTGCCTGGAGTACGACCGGGACAACAACCAAAAACATTCAGTACTTC. Translated, it gives CAWSTTGTTTKNIQYF.

The rearrangement links TRBV30 to TRBJ1-2; D may be TRBD1 (6 bases). The CDR3 contains 12 residues. CDR1 and CDR2 (germline): GTSNPN, SVGIG (reference sequence). In nucleotides, the CDR3 is TGTGCTGGTGACAGGCAGACCTATGGCTACACCTTC. Encoded protein: CAGDRQTYGYTF.

This clone has only one observation. This chain uses TRBV7-6 with TRBJ2-7; 7 bases fit TRBD2. Germline CDR1 SGHVS, CDR2 FNYEAQ. V lost 1 base to trimming and J lost 2 bases; unmatched junction nucleotides: 5. The CDR3 contains 15 residues. CDR3 amino acids: CASSLEVGGAYEQYF. In DNA, the CDR3 is TGTGCCAGCAGCTTAGAGGTGGGGGGGGCCTACGAGCAGTACTTC.

The CDR3 here is CSASGQGYGYTF. CDR3 sequence (DNA): TGCAGCGCCTCGGGACAGGGATATGGCTACACCTTC. The rearrangement uses TRBV29-1 and TRBJ1-2; TRBD1 agrees at 9 bases. Germline V gene lookup returns CDR1 SQVTM and CDR2 ANQGSEA. The CDR3 totals 12 residues. Trimming removed 7 bases from V and 5 bases from J; junction bases left unmatched: 5.

The chain uses TRBV5-1 and TRBJ2-2, with D perhaps given as TRBD1 or TRBD2 (5 bases each). The CDR3 extends over 15 amino acids. Deletions cut 4 bases from V and 3 bases from J, with 13 bases between. Germline CDR1 and CDR2: SGHRS and YFSETQ. CDR3 nucleotides: TGCGCCAGCAGCCGGGACGGTCGGGACACCGGGGAGCTGTTTTTT. It yields the protein CASSRDGRDTGELFF.

The CDR3 coding sequence is TGTGCCAGCAGCCTCAGCCCTAGCGGGGTGGGAGATACGCAGTATTTT. This gives the protein CASSLSPSGVGDTQYF. The chain joins TRBV2 to TRBJ2-3; 9 nucleotides match TRBD2. This CDR3 comprises 16 residues. Germline assignment: CDR1 SNHLY and CDR2 FYNNEI. With V trimmed by 6 bases and J by 5 bases, 12 bases remained unmatched.

The chain is built from TRBV7-9 and TRBJ2-7, with 9 bases identical to TRBD1. Germline loops: CDR1 SEHNR, CDR2 FQNEAQ (reference sequence). The junction had 15 bases not matched to a gene; V was cut back by 5 bases and J by 4 bases. CDR3 size: 17 residues. In DNA, the CDR3 is TGTGCCAGCAGCCTCACAGGGGGCGGTCGGCGACCTTACGAGCAGTACTTC. This translates into CASSLTGGGRRPYEQYF.

In its sample, this clone was seen a few times. J is TRBJ2-7 and V is TRBV27; TRBD2 agrees at 10 bases. V lost 6 bases and J lost 4; bases outside the gene matches: 9. CDR1 is MNHEY, CDR2 SMNVEV, per germline (reference sequence). The CDR3 length is 15 residues. CDR3 region: CASRPGTSVGYEQYF. The CDR3 DNA is TGTGCCAGCAGGCCCGGGACTAGCGTTGGGTACGAGCAGTACTTC.

This chain uses TRBV9 with TRBJ1-1, with a tentative D call TRBD1 (5 bases). Deletions cut 3 bases from V and 1 base from J, with 19 bases between. From germline, CDR1 is SGDLS and CDR2 YYNGEE. The CDR3 spans 17 residues. The CDR3 DNA reads as TGTGCCAGCAGCGCAAAGATAGGGGCTGGGGGGAACACTGAAGCTTTCTTT. Its translation is CASSAKIGAGGNTEAFF.

V usage is TRBV5-4 and J usage is TRBJ1-4; 7 bases map to TRBD1. Germline loops: CDR1 SGHNT, CDR2 YYREEE (reference sequence). The CDR3 runs 14 residues. With 0 bases clipped from V and 7 bases from J, the junction kept 3 bases outside the gene matches. CDR3 nucleotides: TGTGCCAGCAGCTTGGACAGGGGAGGTGAAAAACTGTTTTTT. Translating it yields CASSLDRGGEKLFF.

This chain joins TRBV19 and TRBJ1-2, with unresolved D. Germline lookup yields CDR1 LNHDA and CDR2 SQIVND (reference sequence). The CDR3 consists of 15 residues. V gave up 3 bases and J gave up 3 bases, with 14 bases separating them. The CDR3 region is CASSMRSANDYGYTF. The DNA for the CDR3 is TGTGCCAGTAGTATGCGGTCCGCTAACGACTATGGCTACACCTTC.

This clone was recorded only once. The chain couples TRBV5-4 to TRBJ2-5; D unresolved. Germline CDR1 reads SGHNT; CDR2 reads YYREEE (reference sequence). Trimming stripped 2 bases from V and 4 bases from J, with 6 bases between. The CDR3 is made up of 12 amino acids. Here the CDR3 DNA reads TGTGCCAGCAGCTTTCACTCAGAGACCCAGTACTTC. It is translated as CASSFHSETQYF.

The chain employs TRBV9 and TRBJ2-2; D is ambiguous. Germline lookup yields CDR1 SGDLS and CDR2 YYNGEE. This CDR3 contains 14 residues. V lost 4 bases and J lost 1, with 8 bases in between. As DNA, the CDR3 is TGTGCCAGCAGCCCCCGCGGGAACACCGGGGAGCTGTTTTTT. As protein: CASSPRGNTGELFF.

This clone was found once. The V call is TRBV6-1, the J call TRBJ2-3, with D possibly matching TRBD2 (5 bases). The CDR3 contains 15 residues. CDR1 is MNHNS, CDR2 SASEGT, per germline. Trimming removed 2 bases from V and 4 bases from J, with 13 bases in between. CDR3 residues: CASSEMAAVADTQYF. For the CDR3, the DNA is TGTGCCAGCAGTGAAATGGCAGCGGTCGCAGATACGCAGTATTTT.